This is a list of T cell receptor beta chains from one sample in a study of brain metastases from non-small cell lung cancer. TCRdb's copy holds only in-frame clones and misses some; the assay was immunoSEQ multiplex PCR. The sample shows over 3,500 clones, roughly 90% of them seen only once. Sequenced: primary lung tumor tissue. The receptors were gathered from a donor aged 40 or older with non-small cell lung cancer. Both conserved end residues are part of each CDR3. A D gene is named only where the DNA matches it firmly. A clone size is listed for some rows: how often the clone was seen (once, few, many), or a class if it is expanded.

>TRBJ2-2|TRBV6-2/TRBV6-3|once|.|17
TGTGCCAGCAGTTATCCTAGAAACAGGGTGAACACCGGGGAGCTGTTTTTT
CASSYPRNRVNTGELFF
>TRBJ1-5|TRBV5-6|.|TRBD1|16
TGTGCCAGCAGCCGACGGACAGGGGGCGGCAATCAGCCCCAGCATTTT
CASSRRTGGGNQPQHF
>TRBJ2-2|TRBV4-3|.|.|14
TGCGCCAGCAGCCAGGAACAGTGGACCGGGGAGCTGTTTTTT
CASSQEQWTGELFF
>TRBJ1-1|TRBV7-8|.|.|13
TGTGCCAGCAGCCAGGGGAGGAACACTGAAGCTTTCTTT
CASSQGRNTEAFF
>TRBJ2-2|TRBV4-3|once|TRBD2|18
TGCGCCAACAGCCAAGATCTGGGGGGAGGGCCGAACACCGGGGAGCTGTTTTTT
CANSQDLGGGPNTGELFF
>TRBJ2-1|TRBV28|few|.|14
TGTGCCAGCAGTTTAACGGGGTCCTACAATGAGCAGTTCTTC
CASSLTGSYNEQFF
>TRBJ1-5|TRBV19|.|.|15
TGTGCCAGTAGTATTGGGAGCCAGGGCAATCAGCCCCAGCATTTT
CASSIGSQGNQPQHF
>TRBJ2-3|TRBV4-3|.|.|15
TGCGCCAGCAGCCCCAGGGTGGGGGGCACAGATACGCAGTATTTT
CASSPRVGGTDTQYF
>TRBJ1-2|TRBV7-9|.|.|13
TGTGCCAGCAGCTTAGCGGGAACTGGTGGCTACACCTTC
CASSLAGTGGYTF
>TRBJ1-2|TRBV25-1|.|.|14
TGTGTCAGCAGTGAATATAAATGGCGCTATGGCTACACCTTC
CVSSEYKWRYGYTF
>TRBJ1-3|TRBV7-2|once|.|14
TGTGCCAGCAGCTTAGATGTAAGGGGAAACACCATATATTTT
CASSLDVRGNTIYF
>TRBJ2-3|TRBV16|.|.|11
TGTGCCAGCAGCGCCACAGATACGCAGTATTTT
CASSATDTQYF
>TRBJ1-6|TRBV2|.|.|14
TGTGCCAGCAGTGTCCTACCGGGTCCGTCACCCCTCCACTTT
CASSVLPGPSPLHF
>TRBJ2-4|TRBV28|few|.|17
TGTGCCAGCAGTTCAAACAGAGAGTTATTAGCCAAAAACATTCAGTACTTC
CASSSNRELLAKNIQYF
>TRBJ2-7|TRBV10-3|.|.|13
TGTGCCATCAGTGACGTGAGTTCCTACGAGCAGTACTTC
CAISDVSSYEQYF
>TRBJ2-1|TRBV7-3|large|.|16
TGTGCCAGCAGCTCCCCACAGGGCCCATCCTACAATGAGCAGTTCTTC
CASSSPQGPSYNEQFF
>TRBJ2-6|TRBV19|.|.|14
TGTGCCAGTAGTATAGGGACCGGGGCCAACGTCCTGACTTTC
CASSIGTGANVLTF
>TRBJ2-5|TRBV6-2/TRBV6-3|.|.|14
TGTGCCAGCAGTTACAGGACTATCCAAGAGACCCAGTACTTC
CASSYRTIQETQYF
>TRBJ2-7|TRBV18|.|.|12
TGTGCCAGCTCCCTAGAACGGTACGAGCAGTACTTC
CASSLERYEQYF
>TRBJ1-2|TRBV29-1|.|TRBD1|12
TGCAGCGATGCCGGGACAGGGAATGGCTACACCTTC
CSDAGTGNGYTF
>TRBJ1-1|TRBV15|.|.|16
TGTGCCACCAGCAGAGATTTTCGGGGGAGGAACACTGAAGCTTTCTTT
CATSRDFRGRNTEAFF
>TRBJ2-1|TRBV14|few|.|16
TGTGCCAGCAGCCAAGTAGGTGGGACGGCTTACAATGAGCAGTTCTTC
CASSQVGGTAYNEQFF
>TRBJ1-3|TRBV7-8|once|.|12
TGTGCCAGCAGCTTAGCTGAAAACACCATATATTTT
CASSLAENTIYF
>TRBJ1-2|TRBV29-1|.|.|13
TGCAGCGTCCTCTCGACCCTCTTTGGTGGCTACACCTTC
CSVLSTLFGGYTF
>TRBJ1-4|TRBV29-1|.|TRBD1|14
TGCAGCGTTGAGCTCGGGACAGGGAAGGAAAAACTGTTTTTT
CSVELGTGKEKLFF
>TRBJ2-2|TRBV24-1|.|.|13
TGTGCCACCGCGGAGCCGAACACCGGGGAGCTGTTTTTT
CATAEPNTGELFF
>TRBJ2-7|TRBV4-3|.|.|13
TGCGCCAGCAGCCAAGATACCAGCTACGAGCAGTACTTC
CASSQDTSYEQYF
>TRBJ2-5|TRBV10-3|.|.|13
TGTGCCATCAGTGAGAGGAAGGGGGAGACCCAGTACTTC
CAISERKGETQYF
>TRBJ2-3|TRBV11-3|.|.|13
TGTGCCAGCAGCCTCCCACGCACAAATACGCAGTATTTT
CASSLPRTNTQYF
>TRBJ2-7|TRBV13|.|.|15
TGTGCCAGCAGCTTGCCGAGGGCAGGGACGGGCGAGCAGTACTTC
CASSLPRAGTGEQYF
>TRBJ2-7|TRBV6-2/TRBV6-3|.|TRBD1|18
TGTGCCAGCAGTTACCTAGCGTCTTTGGGACAGGTGATGTACGAGCAGTACTTC
CASSYLASLGQVMYEQYF
>TRBJ2-2|TRBV7-3|.|.|16
TGTGCCAGCAGCCCCACCGGGACTGCCAACACCGGGGAGCTGTTTTTT
CASSPTGTANTGELFF
>TRBJ1-1|TRBV5-4|.|.|15
TGTGCCAGCAGCTTGAGCCTGACAGGAAGGTCTGAAGCTTTCTTT
CASSLSLTGRSEAFF
>TRBJ2-7|TRBV6-2/TRBV6-3|.|.|12
TGTGCCAGCAGTTATGTTGGATCCGAGCAGTACTTC
CASSYVGSEQYF
>TRBJ1-6|TRBV7-2|.|TRBD1|17
TGTGCCAGCAGCTTAGTTCCCGCAGGGGGCGCAGGGTCACCCCTCCACTTT
CASSLVPAGGAGSPLHF
>TRBJ1-2|TRBV12-3/TRBV12-4|.|TRBD1|13
TGTGCCAGCAGTCACTCAGGGGGCTCTGGCTACACCTTC
CASSHSGGSGYTF
>TRBJ2-5|TRBV7-9|.|.|16
TGTGCCAGCAGCCCGCCTGGGGCAGGAGGGGGTGAGACCCAGTACTTC
CASSPPGAGGGETQYF
>TRBJ2-1|TRBV7-2|.|.|15
TGTGCCAGTTTTTTAGCGGCCAGCTCCTACAATGAGCAGTTCTTC
CASFLAASSYNEQFF
>TRBJ2-7|TRBV4-3|.|.|14
TGCGCCAGCAGCCAAGTAGGTAGATCCTACGAGCAGTACTTC
CASSQVGRSYEQYF
>TRBJ2-7|TRBV19|once|TRBD1|14
TGTGCCAGTAGTATGCGACAGGGACGGGACGAGCAGTACTTC
CASSMRQGRDEQYF
>TRBJ2-7|TRBV7-3|.|.|13
TGTGCCAGCGGCAAAGGGGGCTCCTACGAGCAGTACTTC
CASGKGGSYEQYF
>TRBJ2-7|TRBV23-1|.|TRBD2|14
TGCGCCAGGGGACTAACAGGAGGGCCCCACGAGCAGTACTTC
CARGLTGGPHEQYF
>TRBJ2-2|TRBV24-1|.|TRBD2|15
TGTGCCACCAGTGAGGCTAGCGGCTACACTGGGGAGCTGTTTTTT
CATSEASGYTGELFF
>TRBJ2-7|TRBV27|.|.|14
TGTGCCAGCAGCATAGCGGTTTTCTCTTACGAGCAGTACTTC
CASSIAVFSYEQYF
>TRBJ1-1|TRBV12-3/TRBV12-4|.|.|13
TGTGCCAGCAGTTACGCTCAGAACACTGAAGCTTTCTTT
CASSYAQNTEAFF
>TRBJ2-1|TRBV11-3|.|TRBD2|14
TGTGCCAGCAGACCGGGACTAGCCGGCCATGAGCAGTTCTTC
CASRPGLAGHEQFF